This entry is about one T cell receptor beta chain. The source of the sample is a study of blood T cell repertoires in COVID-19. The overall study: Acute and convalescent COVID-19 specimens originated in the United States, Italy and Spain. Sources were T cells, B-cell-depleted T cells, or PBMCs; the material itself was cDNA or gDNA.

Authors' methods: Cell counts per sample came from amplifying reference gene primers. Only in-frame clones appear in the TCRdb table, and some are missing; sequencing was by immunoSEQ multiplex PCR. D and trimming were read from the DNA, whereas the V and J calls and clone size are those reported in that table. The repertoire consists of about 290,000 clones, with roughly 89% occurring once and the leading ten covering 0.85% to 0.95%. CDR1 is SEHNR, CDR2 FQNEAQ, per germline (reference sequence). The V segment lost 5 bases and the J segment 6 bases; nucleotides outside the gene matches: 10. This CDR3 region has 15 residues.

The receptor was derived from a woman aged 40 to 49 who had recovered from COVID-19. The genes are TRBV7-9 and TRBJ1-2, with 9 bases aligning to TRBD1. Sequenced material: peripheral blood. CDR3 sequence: CASSGRDRVGDGYTF. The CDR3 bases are TGTGCCAGCAGCGGCAGGGACAGGGTAGGGGATGGCTACACCTTC.